Listed below are T cell receptor beta chains from one sample, sequenced in a study of molecular identifiers for immune sequencing clone quantification. From the PCR reads, TCRdb called clonotypes with MiXCR, one entry per CDR3 protein. This table has tens of thousands of distinct CDR3 sequences, 15% to 20% appearing once. Sequencing used naive CD8+ T cells from blood, with Jurkat cell RNA spiked in. These receptor sequences come from a human donor in good health. Some libraries in this study had Jurkat cell RNA spiked in. Each CDR3 is given with its conserved first and last residue. The order of the fields is D gene, clone size, J gene, V gene, CDR3 DNA, CDR3 protein. D genes are given only for firm matches. The size field is filled for only some rows; it gives once, few, many or a size class.

d_gene: .; abundance: .; j_gene: TRBJ2-3; v_gene: TRBV6-1; CDR3nt: TGTGCCAGCAGTTATGCCCCGGGCAGGGGTAGCACAGATACGCAGTATTTT; CDR3aa: CASSYAPGRGSTDTQYF
d_gene: .; abundance: once; j_gene: TRBJ2-7; v_gene: TRBV5-3; CDR3nt: TGTGCCAGCAGCTTGGATACCTCCACGCCCTCCTACGAGCAGTACTTC; CDR3aa: CASSLDTSTPSYEQYF
d_gene: .; abundance: .; j_gene: TRBJ2-7; v_gene: TRBV19; CDR3nt: TGTGCCAGTAGTGGGGGGAACGAGCAGTACTTC; CDR3aa: CASSGGNEQYF
d_gene: .; abundance: many; j_gene: TRBJ2-5; v_gene: TRBV7-8; CDR3nt: TGTGCCAGCAGCCTGGGGACGCCCGGCCTTCAAGAGACCCAGTACTTC; CDR3aa: CASSLGTPGLQETQYF
d_gene: .; abundance: many; j_gene: TRBJ2-5; v_gene: TRBV27; CDR3nt: TGTGCCAGCAGACAACAGCAAGAAGAGACCCAGTACTTC; CDR3aa: CASRQQQEETQYF
d_gene: .; abundance: many; j_gene: TRBJ2-3; v_gene: TRBV20-1; CDR3nt: TGCAGTGCTAGAGATTTTGACAGGAGCACAGATACGCAGTATTTT; CDR3aa: CSARDFDRSTDTQYF
d_gene: TRBD2; abundance: many; j_gene: TRBJ2-1; v_gene: TRBV27; CDR3nt: TGTGCCAGCAGTTTATCGGGACTAGCGGTCCTCCCACCCGCCAATGAGCAGTTCTTC; CDR3aa: CASSLSGLAVLPPANEQFF
d_gene: .; abundance: few; j_gene: TRBJ2-3; v_gene: TRBV7-9; CDR3nt: TGTGCCAGCAGCTTAACGGGCCCTAGCACAGATACGCAGTATTTT; CDR3aa: CASSLTGPSTDTQYF
d_gene: TRBD1; abundance: .; j_gene: TRBJ1-1; v_gene: TRBV29-1; CDR3nt: TGCAGCGTTGAGGGGACAGGAGGGCAAGGGGGTGAAGCTTTCTTT; CDR3aa: CSVEGTGGQGGEAFF
d_gene: .; abundance: many; j_gene: TRBJ2-6; v_gene: TRBV19; CDR3nt: TGTGCCAGTAGCGGGACGTCTGGGGCCAACGTCCTGACTTTC; CDR3aa: CASSGTSGANVLTF
d_gene: TRBD1; abundance: many; j_gene: TRBJ2-3; v_gene: TRBV20-1; CDR3nt: TGCAGTGCTAGACAATCCGGGACAGGGCCAGATACGCAGTATTTT; CDR3aa: CSARQSGTGPDTQYF
d_gene: .; abundance: many; j_gene: TRBJ2-7; v_gene: TRBV7-2; CDR3nt: TGTGCCAGCAGCTCCGGGGATGCCTTTAGAAACGAGCAGTACTTC; CDR3aa: CASSSGDAFRNEQYF
d_gene: .; abundance: few; j_gene: TRBJ2-3; v_gene: TRBV4-1; CDR3nt: TGCGCCAGCAGCCAAGATGGGCTAGCTTCCTCCACAGATACGCAGTATTTT; CDR3aa: CASSQDGLASSTDTQYF
d_gene: .; abundance: many; j_gene: TRBJ2-6; v_gene: TRBV7-9; CDR3nt: TGTGCCAGCAGCTTAGGAGGGGATTGGGTCACTGGGGCCAACGTCCTGACTTTC; CDR3aa: CASSLGGDWVTGANVLTF
d_gene: TRBD2; abundance: .; j_gene: TRBJ2-3; v_gene: TRBV19; CDR3nt: TGTGCCAGTAGTCCTAGCGGGGGGGCCGCAGATACGCAGTATTTT; CDR3aa: CASSPSGGAADTQYF
d_gene: TRBD1; abundance: many; j_gene: TRBJ1-5; v_gene: TRBV2; CDR3nt: TGTGCCAGCAGGAAGACAGGGGAGACCAATCAGCCCCAGCATTTT; CDR3aa: CASRKTGETNQPQHF
d_gene: TRBD2; abundance: many; j_gene: TRBJ2-7; v_gene: TRBV7-9; CDR3nt: TGTGCCAGCAGCTATGAGCGGGAGGGCCCCAACGAGCAGTACTTC; CDR3aa: CASSYEREGPNEQYF
d_gene: .; abundance: many; j_gene: TRBJ2-5; v_gene: TRBV5-6; CDR3nt: TGTGCCAGCAGCTTAGACAGGTTGGACGAGACCCAGTACTTC; CDR3aa: CASSLDRLDETQYF
d_gene: .; abundance: many; j_gene: TRBJ2-3; v_gene: TRBV9; CDR3nt: TGTGCCAGCAGCGCACAACCTTGGAAGGGGACCACAGATACGCAGTATTTT; CDR3aa: CASSAQPWKGTTDTQYF
d_gene: .; abundance: many; j_gene: TRBJ2-5; v_gene: TRBV6-2/TRBV6-3; CDR3nt: TGTGCCAGCACTCCGGACCTAGAAGAGACCCAGTACTTC; CDR3aa: CASTPDLEETQYF
d_gene: TRBD1; abundance: many; j_gene: TRBJ2-1; v_gene: TRBV4-1; CDR3nt: TGCGCCAGCAGCGCTGGGACAGCCTACAATGAGCAGTTCTTC; CDR3aa: CASSAGTAYNEQFF
d_gene: .; abundance: many; j_gene: TRBJ1-1; v_gene: TRBV5-1; CDR3nt: TGCGCCAACCTGGACCATGAAGCTTTCTTT; CDR3aa: CANLDHEAFF
d_gene: TRBD1; abundance: many; j_gene: TRBJ2-1; v_gene: TRBV23-1; CDR3nt: TGCGCCAGCAGTCAATCTCGGTCGGGACAGGGGGGCGAGCAGTTCTTC; CDR3aa: CASSQSRSGQGGEQFF
d_gene: .; abundance: many; j_gene: TRBJ1-3; v_gene: TRBV9; CDR3nt: TGTGCCAGCAGTTTAGGGGACTCTGGAAACACCATATATTTT; CDR3aa: CASSLGDSGNTIYF
d_gene: .; abundance: many; j_gene: TRBJ2-5; v_gene: TRBV12-3/TRBV12-4; CDR3nt: TGTGCCAGCAGTCTCCACAGGGTCCGAGAGACCCAGTACTTC; CDR3aa: CASSLHRVRETQYF
d_gene: .; abundance: many; j_gene: TRBJ2-7; v_gene: TRBV19; CDR3nt: TGTGCCAGTAGTATAGGACTACCTCGCGAGCAGTACTTC; CDR3aa: CASSIGLPREQYF
d_gene: .; abundance: many; j_gene: TRBJ2-7; v_gene: TRBV27; CDR3nt: TGTGCCAGCGGTCGGGAGCCCTACGAGCAGTACTTC; CDR3aa: CASGREPYEQYF
d_gene: TRBD1; abundance: many; j_gene: TRBJ2-7; v_gene: TRBV5-4; CDR3nt: TGTGCCAGCAGCCAAGACAGGGGCACCTACGAGCAGTACTTC; CDR3aa: CASSQDRGTYEQYF
d_gene: .; abundance: many; j_gene: TRBJ2-1; v_gene: TRBV5-1; CDR3nt: TGCGCCAGCAGCTTGGTTGGTCTCTACAATGAGCAGTTCTTC; CDR3aa: CASSLVGLYNEQFF
d_gene: .; abundance: .; j_gene: TRBJ2-1; v_gene: TRBV18; CDR3nt: TGTGCCAGCTCACCGCCCGACCCGGATTGGAATGAGCAGTTCTTC; CDR3aa: CASSPPDPDWNEQFF
d_gene: .; abundance: many; j_gene: TRBJ1-1; v_gene: TRBV9; CDR3nt: TGTGCCAGCAGCCCCCCCCCGGGGCTCGGCACTGAAGCTTTCTTT; CDR3aa: CASSPPPGLGTEAFF
d_gene: TRBD1; abundance: many; j_gene: TRBJ2-7; v_gene: TRBV29-1; CDR3nt: TGCAGCGTTTTAAACCGGGACAGGGGCTACGAGCAGTACTTC; CDR3aa: CSVLNRDRGYEQYF
d_gene: .; abundance: many; j_gene: TRBJ1-1; v_gene: TRBV12-5; CDR3nt: TGTGCTAGTGGTTTTTCCGTCCGGGACACAAATTCGGTGAACACTGAAGCTTTCTTT; CDR3aa: CASGFSVRDTNSVNTEAFF
d_gene: TRBD2; abundance: many; j_gene: TRBJ2-3; v_gene: TRBV6-2/TRBV6-3; CDR3nt: TGTGCCAGCAGCCATGGACTAGCTAGCACAGATACGCAGTATTTT; CDR3aa: CASSHGLASTDTQYF
d_gene: TRBD2; abundance: many; j_gene: TRBJ2-5; v_gene: TRBV5-4; CDR3nt: TGTGCCAGCAGCACGGATGAGCGGGGCCGAGAGACCCAGTACTTC; CDR3aa: CASSTDERGRETQYF
d_gene: .; abundance: .; j_gene: TRBJ2-7; v_gene: TRBV27; CDR3nt: TGTGCCAGCAGTTCATCGAGTCTCTCCTACGAGCAGTACTTC; CDR3aa: CASSSSSLSYEQYF
d_gene: .; abundance: many; j_gene: TRBJ2-7; v_gene: TRBV4-2; CDR3nt: TGTGCCAGCAGCCAAGACGATACTAGCCGTTGGGAGCAGTACTTC; CDR3aa: CASSQDDTSRWEQYF
d_gene: .; abundance: many; j_gene: TRBJ1-1; v_gene: TRBV3-1; CDR3nt: TGTGCCAGCAGCCAAGAGAAGGGGGTGAACACTGAAGCTTTCTTT; CDR3aa: CASSQEKGVNTEAFF
d_gene: TRBD2; abundance: many; j_gene: TRBJ2-3; v_gene: TRBV7-8; CDR3nt: TGTGCCAGCAGCAAACCCCGAACTAGCGGGGGAACAGATACGCAGTATTTT; CDR3aa: CASSKPRTSGGTDTQYF
d_gene: TRBD1; abundance: many; j_gene: TRBJ2-3; v_gene: TRBV7-6; CDR3nt: TGTGCCAGCAGCTTTCTGACAGGGGAGGTGACAGATACGCAGTATTTT; CDR3aa: CASSFLTGEVTDTQYF